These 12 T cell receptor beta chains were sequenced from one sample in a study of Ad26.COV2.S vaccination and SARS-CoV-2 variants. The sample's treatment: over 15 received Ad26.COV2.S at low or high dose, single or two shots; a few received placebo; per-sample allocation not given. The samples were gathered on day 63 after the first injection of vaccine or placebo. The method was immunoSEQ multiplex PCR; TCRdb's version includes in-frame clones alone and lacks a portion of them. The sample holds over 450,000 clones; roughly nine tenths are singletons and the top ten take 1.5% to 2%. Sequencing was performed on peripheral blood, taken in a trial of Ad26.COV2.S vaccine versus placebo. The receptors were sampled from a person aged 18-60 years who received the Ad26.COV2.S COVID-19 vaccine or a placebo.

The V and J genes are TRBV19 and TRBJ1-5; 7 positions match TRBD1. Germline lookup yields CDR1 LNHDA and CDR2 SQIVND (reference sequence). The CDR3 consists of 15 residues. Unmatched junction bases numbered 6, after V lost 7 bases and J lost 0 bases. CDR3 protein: CASTPQGTSNQPQHF. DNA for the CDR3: TGTGCCAGTACTCCACAGGGGACTAGCAATCAGCCCCAGCATTTT.

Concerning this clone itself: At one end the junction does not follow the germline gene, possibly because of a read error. The CDR3 region has the DNA TGCGCCCGCAGGGGCCAGGGAAGCGGGGGGTTCCAAGAGACCCAGTACTTC. Encoded protein: CARRGQGSGGFQETQYF. The gene calls are TRBV5-1 and TRBJ2-5, with TRBD2 matching 9 bases. CDR1 SGHRS and CDR2 YFSETQ come from the germline V gene. This CDR3 region has 17 residues.

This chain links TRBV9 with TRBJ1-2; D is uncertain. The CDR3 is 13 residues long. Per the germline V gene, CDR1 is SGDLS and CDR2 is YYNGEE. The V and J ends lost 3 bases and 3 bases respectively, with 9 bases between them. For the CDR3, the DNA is TGTGCCAGCAGCGGTACAACTTACTATGGCTACACCTTC. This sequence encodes CASSGTTYYGYTF. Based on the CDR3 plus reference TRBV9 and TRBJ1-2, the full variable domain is DSGVTQTPKHLITATGQRVTLRCSPRSGDLSVYWYQQSLDQGLQFLIQYYNGEERAKGNILERFSAQQFPDLHSELNLSSLELGDSALYFCASSGTTYYGYTFGSGTRLTVV.

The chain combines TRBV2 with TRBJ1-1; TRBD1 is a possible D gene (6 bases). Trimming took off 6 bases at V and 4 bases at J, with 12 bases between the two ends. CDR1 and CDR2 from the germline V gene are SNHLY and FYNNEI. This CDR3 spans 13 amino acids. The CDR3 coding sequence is TGTGCCAGCAGGGTGGGGGCTAGCACTGAAGCTTTCTTT. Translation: CASRVGASTEAFF.

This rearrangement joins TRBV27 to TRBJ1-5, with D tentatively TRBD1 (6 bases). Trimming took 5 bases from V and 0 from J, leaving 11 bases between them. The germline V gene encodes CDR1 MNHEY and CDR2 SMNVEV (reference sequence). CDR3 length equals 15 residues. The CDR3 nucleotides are TGTGCCAGCAGTGGCGGACAGTATAGCAATCAGCCCCAGCATTTT. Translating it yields CASSGGQYSNQPQHF.

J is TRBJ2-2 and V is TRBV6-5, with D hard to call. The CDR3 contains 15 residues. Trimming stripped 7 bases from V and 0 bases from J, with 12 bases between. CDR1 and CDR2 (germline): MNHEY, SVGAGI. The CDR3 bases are TGTGCCAGCACCGTTACCCCGTCGAACACCGGGGAGCTGTTTTTT. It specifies CASTVTPSNTGELFF.

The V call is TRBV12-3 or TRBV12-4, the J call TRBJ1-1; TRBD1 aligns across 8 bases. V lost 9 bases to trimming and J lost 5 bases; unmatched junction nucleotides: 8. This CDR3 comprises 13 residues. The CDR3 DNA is TGTGCCAGTTTGACAGGGGATTCGACTGAAGCTTTCTTT. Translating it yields CASLTGDSTEAFF.

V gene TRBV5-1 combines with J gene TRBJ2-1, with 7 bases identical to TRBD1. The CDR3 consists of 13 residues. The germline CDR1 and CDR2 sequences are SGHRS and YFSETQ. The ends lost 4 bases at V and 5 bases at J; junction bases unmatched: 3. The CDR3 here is CASSLGQDNEQFF. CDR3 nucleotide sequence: TGCGCCAGCAGCCTTGGACAGGACAATGAGCAGTTCTTC.

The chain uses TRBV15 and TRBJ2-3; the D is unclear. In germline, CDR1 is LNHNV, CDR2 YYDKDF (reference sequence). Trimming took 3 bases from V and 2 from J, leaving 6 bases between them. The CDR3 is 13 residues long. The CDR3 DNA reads TGTGCCACCAGCAGGAGGTACACAGATACGCAGTATTTT. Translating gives CATSRRYTDTQYF.

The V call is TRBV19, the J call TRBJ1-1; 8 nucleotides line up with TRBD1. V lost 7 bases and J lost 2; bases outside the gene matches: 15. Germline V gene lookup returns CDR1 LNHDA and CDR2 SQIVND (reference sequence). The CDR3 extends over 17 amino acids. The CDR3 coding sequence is TGTGCCAGTATGAGGCAGGGGGCTCGGCCAACAAACACTGAAGCTTTCTTT. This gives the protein CASMRQGARPTNTEAFF.

In nucleotides, the CDR3 is TGTGCCAGCAGCTTATCGATACCCTACGAGCAGTACTTC. This encodes CASSLSIPYEQYF. The chain uses TRBV13 and TRBJ2-7; D not certain. The germline CDR1 and CDR2 sequences are PRHDT and FYEKMQ (reference sequence). This CDR3 spans 13 amino acids. V was shortened by 2 bases and J by 2 bases, with 7 bases between the two germline ends.

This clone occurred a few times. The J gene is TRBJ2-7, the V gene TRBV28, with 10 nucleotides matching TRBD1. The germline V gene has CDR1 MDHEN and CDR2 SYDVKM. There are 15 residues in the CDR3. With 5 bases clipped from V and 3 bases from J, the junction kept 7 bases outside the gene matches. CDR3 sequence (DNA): TGTGCCAGCAGTCCGTCCTGGACAGGGGGCTACGAGCAGTACTTC. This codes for CASSPSWTGGYEQYF.